The present TCR beta chain was sequenced within a study of T cells in Graves' hyperthyroidism and ophthalmopathy. Only one count was recorded for this clonotype. Its antigen is as yet unknown. The junction and the germline gene differ at one end; a read error may be behind it. Hyperthyroidism had been newly diagnosed in patients aged 18 to 65, and its duration was under 2 months. PBMCs stemmed from around 9.3 ml fresh peripheral blood. Findings and limits, study-wide: Ophthalmopathy stood apart from stable hyperthyroidism in a 13 V-J model.

TCR beta CDR3 region amplification was performed from RNA transcripts. The HTBI primer set drove a first-round RT-PCR of the TCR CDR3. Using its own MiXCR run on the multiplex PCR reads, TCRdb lists one record per CDR3 protein. Counted here are some 620,000 distinct CDR3 sequences, 15% to 20% occurring once; the ten biggest clones make up 3.5% to 4%. The TCR comes from a woman between 25 and 40 years old with Graves' hyperthyroidism. The sample was blood.

The CDR3 spells CSAERTGGGRGSDEQFF. CDR3 in DNA: TGCAGCGCTGAAAGGACAGGGGGCGGGAGAGGTTCGGATGAGCAGTTCTTC. The chain uses TRBV29-1 and TRBJ2-1; TRBD1 agrees at 11 bases. The germline V gene encodes CDR1 SQVTM and CDR2 ANQGSEA. This CDR3 spans 17 amino acids.